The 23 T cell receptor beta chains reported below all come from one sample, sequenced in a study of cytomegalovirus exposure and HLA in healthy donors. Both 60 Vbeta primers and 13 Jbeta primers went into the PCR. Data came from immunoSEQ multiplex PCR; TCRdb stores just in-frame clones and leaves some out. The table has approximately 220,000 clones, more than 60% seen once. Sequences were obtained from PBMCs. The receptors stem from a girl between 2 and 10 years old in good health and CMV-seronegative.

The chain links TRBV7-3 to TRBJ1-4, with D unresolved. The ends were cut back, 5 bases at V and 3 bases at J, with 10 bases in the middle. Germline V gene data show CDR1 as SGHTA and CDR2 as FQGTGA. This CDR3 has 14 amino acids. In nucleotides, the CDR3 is TGTGCCAGCAGCCCTCGGCTAGCTAATGAAAAACTGTTTTTT. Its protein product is CASSPRLANEKLFF.

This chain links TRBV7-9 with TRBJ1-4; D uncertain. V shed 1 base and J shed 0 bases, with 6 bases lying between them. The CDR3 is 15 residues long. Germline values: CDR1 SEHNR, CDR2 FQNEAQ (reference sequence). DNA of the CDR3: TGTGCCAGCAGCTTAGGAGGCCCAACTAATGAAAAACTGTTTTTT. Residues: CASSLGGPTNEKLFF.

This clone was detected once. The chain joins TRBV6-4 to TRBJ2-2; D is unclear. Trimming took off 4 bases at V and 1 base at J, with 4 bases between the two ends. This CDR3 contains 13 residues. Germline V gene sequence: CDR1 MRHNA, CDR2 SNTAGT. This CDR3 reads CASSAQNTGELFF. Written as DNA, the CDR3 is TGTGCCAGCAGTGCCCAGAACACCGGGGAGCTGTTTTTT.

The CDR3 is CASSSNAGGPYNEQFF. DNA for the CDR3: TGTGCCAGCAGTTCTAACGCGGGAGGTCCCTACAATGAGCAGTTCTTC. The chain links TRBV6-6 to TRBJ2-1; 8 nucleotides match TRBD2. J lost 2 bases, V lost 4 bases, and 7 bases had no gene match. CDR1 and CDR2 (germline): MNHNY, SVGAGI (reference sequence). There are 16 residues in the CDR3.

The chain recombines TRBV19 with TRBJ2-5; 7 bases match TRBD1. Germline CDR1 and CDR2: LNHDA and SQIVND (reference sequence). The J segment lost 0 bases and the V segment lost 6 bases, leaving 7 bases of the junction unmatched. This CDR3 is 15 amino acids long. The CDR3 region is CASSTTGMYQETQYF. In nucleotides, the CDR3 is TGTGCCAGTAGCACGACAGGGATGTACCAAGAGACCCAGTACTTC.

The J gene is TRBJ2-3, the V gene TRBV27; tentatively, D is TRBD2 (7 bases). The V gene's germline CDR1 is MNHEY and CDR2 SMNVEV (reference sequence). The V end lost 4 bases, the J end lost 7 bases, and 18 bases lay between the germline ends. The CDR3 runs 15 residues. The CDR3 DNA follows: TGTGCCAGCAGTTCCCTCCCGGGGGGCACGAATACGCAGTATTTT. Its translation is CASSSLPGGTNTQYF.

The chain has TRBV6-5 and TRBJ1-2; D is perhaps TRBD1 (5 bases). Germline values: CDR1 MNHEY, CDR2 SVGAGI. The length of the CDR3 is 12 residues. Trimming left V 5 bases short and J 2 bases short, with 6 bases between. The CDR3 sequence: CASSRGNYGYTF. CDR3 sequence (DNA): TGTGCCAGCAGTCGGGGGAACTATGGCTACACCTTC.

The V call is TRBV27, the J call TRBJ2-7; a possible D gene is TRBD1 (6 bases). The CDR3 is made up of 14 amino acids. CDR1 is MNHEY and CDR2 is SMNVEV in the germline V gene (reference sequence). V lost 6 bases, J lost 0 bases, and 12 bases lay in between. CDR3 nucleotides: TGTGCCAGCAGCCCGAGGACAGACTCCTACGAGCAGTACTTC. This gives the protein CASSPRTDSYEQYF.

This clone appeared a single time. CDR3 nucleotides: TGTGCCAGCAGTGCCGGGACAGGGGCTTACTATGGCTACACCTTC. Translated, it gives CASSAGTGAYYGYTF. The V call is TRBV2, the J call TRBJ1-2; 10 bases are a match to TRBD1. The germline gives CDR1 SNHLY, CDR2 FYNNEI. Unmatched junction bases numbered 5, after V lost 4 bases and J lost 3 bases. The CDR3 contains 15 residues.

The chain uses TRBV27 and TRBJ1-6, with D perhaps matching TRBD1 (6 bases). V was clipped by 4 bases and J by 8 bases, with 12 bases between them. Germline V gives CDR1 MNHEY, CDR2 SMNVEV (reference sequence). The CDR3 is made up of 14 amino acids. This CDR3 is CASSSYREHSPLHF. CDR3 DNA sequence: TGTGCCAGCAGTTCCTACAGGGAGCATTCACCCCTCCACTTT.

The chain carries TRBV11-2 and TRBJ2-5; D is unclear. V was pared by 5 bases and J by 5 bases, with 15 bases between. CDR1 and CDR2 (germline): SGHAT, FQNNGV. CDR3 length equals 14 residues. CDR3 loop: CASSRSPFRETQYF. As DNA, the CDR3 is TGTGCCAGCAGCCGCAGCCCCTTCAGGGAGACCCAGTACTTC.

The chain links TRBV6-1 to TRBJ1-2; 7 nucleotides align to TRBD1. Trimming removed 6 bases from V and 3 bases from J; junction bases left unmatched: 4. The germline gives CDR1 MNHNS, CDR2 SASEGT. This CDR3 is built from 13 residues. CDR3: CASRRTGDYGYTF. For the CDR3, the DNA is TGTGCCAGCAGAAGAACAGGGGACTATGGCTACACCTTC.

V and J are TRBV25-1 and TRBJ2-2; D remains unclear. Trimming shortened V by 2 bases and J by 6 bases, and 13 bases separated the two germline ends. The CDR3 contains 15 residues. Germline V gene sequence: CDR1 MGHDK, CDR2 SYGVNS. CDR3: CASSEDGGAPGELFF. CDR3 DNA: TGTGCCAGCAGTGAAGATGGCGGTGCGCCCGGGGAGCTGTTTTTT.

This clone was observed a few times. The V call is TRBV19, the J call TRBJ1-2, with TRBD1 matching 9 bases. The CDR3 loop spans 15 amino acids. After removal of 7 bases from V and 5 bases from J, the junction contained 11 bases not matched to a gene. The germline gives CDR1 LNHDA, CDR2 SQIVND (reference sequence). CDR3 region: CASTNPGTGRYGYTF. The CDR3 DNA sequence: TGTGCCAGTACCAATCCCGGGACAGGGCGGTATGGCTACACCTTC.

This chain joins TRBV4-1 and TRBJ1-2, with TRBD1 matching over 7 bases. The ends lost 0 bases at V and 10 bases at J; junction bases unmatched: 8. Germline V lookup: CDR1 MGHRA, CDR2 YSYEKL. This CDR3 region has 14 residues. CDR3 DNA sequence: TGCGCCAGCAGCCAAGAGGCCCAGGGGGGCCACTACACCTTC. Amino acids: CASSQEAQGGHYTF.

CDR3 amino acids: CASSFSPGLAGEQYF. CDR3 coding DNA: TGTGCCAGCAGCTTCTCCCCAGGACTAGCGGGGGAGCAGTACTTC. The rearrangement links TRBV7-6 to TRBJ2-5; 13 bases align to TRBD2. V lost 3 bases, J lost 11 bases, and 9 bases stayed unmatched. CDR3 length: 15 amino acids. From germline, CDR1 is SGHVS and CDR2 FNYEAQ.

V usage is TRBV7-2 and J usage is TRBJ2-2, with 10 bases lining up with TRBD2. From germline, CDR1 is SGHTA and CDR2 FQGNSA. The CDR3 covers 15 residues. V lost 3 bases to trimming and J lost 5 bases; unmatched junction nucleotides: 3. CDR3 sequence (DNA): TGTGCCAGCAGCTTTTTAGCGGGAGGAACCGGGGAGCTGTTTTTT. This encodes CASSFLAGGTGELFF.

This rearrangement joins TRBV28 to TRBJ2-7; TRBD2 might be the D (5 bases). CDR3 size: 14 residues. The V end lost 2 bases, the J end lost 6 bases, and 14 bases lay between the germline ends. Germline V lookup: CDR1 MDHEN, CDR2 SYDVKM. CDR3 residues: CASSLGGRVAEQYF. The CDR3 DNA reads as TGTGCCAGCAGTTTAGGAGGAAGGGTTGCCGAGCAGTACTTC.

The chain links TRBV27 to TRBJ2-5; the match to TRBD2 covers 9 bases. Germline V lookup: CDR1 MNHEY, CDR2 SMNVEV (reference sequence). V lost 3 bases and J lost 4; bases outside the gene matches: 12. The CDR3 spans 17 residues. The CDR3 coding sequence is TGTGCCAGCAGTTTCATCGGCCCAGCGGGGGGTGGAGAGACCCAGTACTTC. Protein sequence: CASSFIGPAGGGETQYF.

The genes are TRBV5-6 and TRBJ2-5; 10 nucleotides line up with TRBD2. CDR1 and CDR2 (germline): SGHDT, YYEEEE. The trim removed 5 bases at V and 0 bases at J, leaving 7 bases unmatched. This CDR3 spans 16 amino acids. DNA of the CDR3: TGTGCCAGCAGTATGGTTACTAGCGGGGACCAAGAGACCCAGTACTTC. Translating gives CASSMVTSGDQETQYF.

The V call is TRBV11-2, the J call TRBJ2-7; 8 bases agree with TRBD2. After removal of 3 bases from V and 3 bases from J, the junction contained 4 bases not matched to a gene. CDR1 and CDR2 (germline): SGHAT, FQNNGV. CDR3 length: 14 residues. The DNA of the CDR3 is TGTGCCAGCAGCTTCGGGGGGGTAGACTACGAGCAGTACTTC. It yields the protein CASSFGGVDYEQYF. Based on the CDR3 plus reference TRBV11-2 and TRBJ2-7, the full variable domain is EAGVAQSPRYKIIEKRQSVAFWCNPISGHATLYWYQQILGQGPKLLIQFQNNGVVDDSQLPKDRFSAERLKGVDSTLKIQPAKLEDSAVYLCASSFGGVDYEQYFGPGTRLTVT.

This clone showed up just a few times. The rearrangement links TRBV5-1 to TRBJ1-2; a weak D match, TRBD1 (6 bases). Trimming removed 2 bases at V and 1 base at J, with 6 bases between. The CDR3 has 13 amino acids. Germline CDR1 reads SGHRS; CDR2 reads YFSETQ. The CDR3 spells CASSLGGNYGYTF. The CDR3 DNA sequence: TGCGCCAGCAGCTTAGGGGGTAACTATGGCTACACCTTC.

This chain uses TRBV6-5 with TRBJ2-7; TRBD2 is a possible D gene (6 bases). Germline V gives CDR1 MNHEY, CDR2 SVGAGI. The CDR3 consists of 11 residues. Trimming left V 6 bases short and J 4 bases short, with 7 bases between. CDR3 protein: CASRGTYEQYF. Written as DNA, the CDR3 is TGTGCCAGCAGGGGGACTTACGAGCAGTACTTC.